The 23 T cell receptor beta chains presented below share a single source sample, sequenced in a study of blood T cell repertoires in COVID-19. Profiled with immunoSEQ multiplex PCR; TCRdb holds only in-frame clones, not every one. This table holds hundreds of thousands of clones, over 80% found once. Sequencing was performed on PBMCs or T cells enriched from blood (not recorded which). The receptors here all came from a woman aged 18-29 years who had recovered from COVID-19.

The chain is built from TRBV7-2 and TRBJ2-1, with D unclear. Germline values: CDR1 SGHTA, CDR2 FQGNSA. The CDR3 extends over 15 amino acids. V gave up 5 bases and J gave up 7 bases, with 18 bases separating them. The CDR3 region is CASSLQALSENEQFF. CDR3 bases: TGTGCCAGCAGCCTTCAGGCCTTATCCGAGAATGAGCAGTTCTTC.

The J gene is TRBJ2-7, the V gene TRBV7-6; 9 bases agree with TRBD1. The CDR3 runs to 14 residues. The V and J ends lost 4 bases and 8 bases, in that order; junction bases with no gene match: 9. CDR1 is SGHVS, CDR2 FNYEAQ, per germline. The CDR3 DNA follows: TGTGCCAGCAGCTCGGGACAGGGAGGGTTAAAGCAGTACTTC. As protein: CASSSGQGGLKQYF.

The rearrangement links TRBV7-9 to TRBJ2-1; TRBD1 is a possible D gene (6 bases). CDR1 SEHNR and CDR2 FQNEAQ come from the germline V gene (reference sequence). There are 11 residues in the CDR3. V gave up 5 bases and J gave up 10 bases, with 9 bases separating them. CDR3 sequence: CASSPRGEQFF. CDR3 DNA sequence: TGTGCCAGCAGCCCGAGGGGGGAGCAGTTCTTC.

CDR3 sequence reads: CASRTDRGNYEQYF. The DNA of the CDR3 is TGTGCCAGCAGAACGGACAGGGGTAACTACGAGCAGTACTTC. The chain uses TRBV6-5 and TRBJ2-7, with 9 positions matching TRBD1. CDR1 and CDR2 from the germline V gene are MNHEY and SVGAGI. This CDR3 region has 14 residues. V lost 6 bases, J lost 3 bases, and 6 bases stayed unmatched.

J is TRBJ1-4 and V is TRBV27; 9 positions match TRBD1. V dropped 5 bases and J dropped 8; count of bases not matched to a gene: 9. This CDR3 comprises 15 residues. From germline, CDR1 is MNHEY and CDR2 SMNVEV (reference sequence). CDR3 coding DNA: TGTGCCAGCAGTCCGGGACAGGGTTTTTGGGAAAAACTGTTTTTT. This translates into CASSPGQGFWEKLFF.

The V call is TRBV25-1, the J call TRBJ1-2, with D possibly being TRBD1 (5 bases). The CDR3 loop spans 15 amino acids. Trimming shortened V by 1 base and J by 2 bases, and 11 bases separated the two germline ends. Germline V gives CDR1 MGHDK, CDR2 SYGVNS. The CDR3 is CASSEWGRRNYGYTF. The CDR3 coding sequence is TGTGCCAGCAGTGAATGGGGCAGGAGAAACTATGGCTACACCTTC.

V and J are TRBV7-2 and TRBJ2-7, with 9 bases matching TRBD1. The CDR3 sequence is 15 residues long. V was pared by 5 bases and J by 5 bases, with 10 bases of the junction left unmatched. Germline CDR1 is SGHTA and CDR2 is FQGNSA. In DNA form, the CDR3 reads TGTGCCAGCAGCAGACAAAGGACAGGGGACGACGAGCAGTACTTC. Protein: CASSRQRTGDDEQYF.

The chain recombines TRBV25-1 with TRBJ2-7; 12 positions match TRBD2. Looked up from germline, CDR1 is MGHDK and CDR2 is SYGVNS. V lost 7 bases and J lost 4; bases outside the gene matches: 11. The CDR3 sequence is 16 residues long. The CDR3 DNA follows: TGTGCCAGCAACGGGGCTACTAGCGGGGGGAAGTACGAGCAGTACTTC. Protein: CASNGATSGGKYEQYF.

The rearrangement links TRBV5-6 to TRBJ2-7, with 8 positions matching TRBD1. Unmatched junction bases numbered 0, after V lost 1 base and J lost 3 bases. The CDR3 spans 13 residues. In germline, CDR1 is SGHDT, CDR2 YYEEEE. In nucleotides, the CDR3 is TGTGCCAGCAGCTTGACAGGGGGCTACGAGCAGTACTTC. As protein: CASSLTGGYEQYF. Together with reference TRBV5-6 and TRBJ2-7, the CDR3 gives the full variable domain: DAGVTQSPTHLIKTRGQQVTLRCSPKSGHDTVSWYQQALGQGPQFIFQYYEEEERQRGNFPDRFSGHQFPNYSSELNVNALLLGDSALYLCASSLTGGYEQYFGPGTRLTVT.

The gene calls are TRBV18 and TRBJ2-1, with D hard to call. Trimming removed 3 bases from V and 7 bases from J, with 13 bases in between. The CDR3 spans 14 residues. Germline V lookup: CDR1 KGHSH, CDR2 LQKENI. Here the CDR3 DNA reads TGTGCCAGCTCACCCGGGTCGTCGCAGAATGAGCAGTTCTTC. Its protein is CASSPGSSQNEQFF.

The V gene is TRBV25-1, the J gene TRBJ1-6, with D uncertain. The CDR3 is 14 residues long. The germline gives CDR1 MGHDK, CDR2 SYGVNS. V shed 3 bases and J shed 6 bases, with 9 bases lying between them. CDR3 protein: CASSDPRSNSPLHF. CDR3 bases: TGTGCCAGCAGTGATCCTAGAAGTAATTCACCCCTCCACTTT. Based on the CDR3 plus reference TRBV25-1 and TRBJ1-6, the full variable domain is EADIYQTPRYLVIGTGKKITLECSQTMGHDKMYWYQQDPGMELHLIHYSYGVNSTEKGDLSSESTVSRIRTEHFPLTLESARPSHTSQYLCASSDPRSNSPLHFGNGTRLTVT.

The chain carries TRBV5-4 and TRBJ1-4; D might be TRBD1 (5 bases). Trimming removed 3 bases from V and 8 bases from J, with 14 bases in between. CDR1 and CDR2 (germline): SGHNT, YYREEE (reference sequence). This CDR3 region has 14 residues. This CDR3 reads CASSSGLVEEKLFF. For the CDR3, the DNA is TGTGCCAGCAGCTCAGGGTTAGTGGAAGAAAAACTGTTTTTT.

This clone came up a few times. The chain is built from TRBV7-2 and TRBJ1-2; possibly TRBD1 for D (6 bases). The V gene lost 5 bases and the J gene lost 3 bases, with 13 bases spanning the gap. The CDR3 is 14 amino acids. Germline assignment: CDR1 SGHTA and CDR2 FQGNSA. The CDR3 protein is CASSIQGGDYGYTF. The CDR3 nucleotides read TGTGCCAGCAGCATACAGGGAGGGGACTATGGCTACACCTTC.

V usage is TRBV19 and J usage is TRBJ2-5, with unresolved D. Trimming took off 3 bases at V and 5 bases at J, with 10 bases between the two ends. CDR3 length equals 13 residues. Germline CDR1 reads LNHDA; CDR2 reads SQIVND (reference sequence). The CDR3 coding sequence is TGTGCCAGTAGTATGAGTGTTGTGGAGACCCAGTACTTC. Protein sequence: CASSMSVVETQYF.

This rearrangement joins TRBV2 to TRBJ1-5; D is unclear. The V gene lost 8 bases and the J gene lost 0 bases, with 8 bases spanning the gap. In germline, CDR1 is SNHLY, CDR2 FYNNEI. The CDR3 is 13 residues long. The CDR3 reads CASDRDSNQPQHF. The CDR3 nucleotides are TGTGCCAGCGATCGGGATAGCAATCAGCCCCAGCATTTT.

This sequence joins TRBV4-3 and TRBJ2-3, with 8 bases identical to TRBD2. The junction had 6 bases not matched to a gene; V was cut back by 5 bases and J by 5 bases. The CDR3 extends over 14 amino acids. Per germline, CDR1 LGHNA and CDR2 YSLEER. Here the CDR3 reads CASSTGGREDTQYF. For the CDR3, the DNA is TGCGCCAGCAGCACGGGAGGGAGGGAAGATACGCAGTATTTT.

The CDR3 DNA sequence: TGTGCCAGCAGGTCGGGACAGGGGAACACCGGGGAGCTGTTTTTT. Translated, it gives CASRSGQGNTGELFF. The genes are TRBV6-5 and TRBJ2-2, with 9 bases aligning to TRBD1. Losses at the gene ends were 6 bases for V and 1 base for J; bases not matched to a gene: 3. The CDR3 has 15 amino acids. CDR1 MNHEY and CDR2 SVGAGI come from the germline V gene.

V gene TRBV5-4 combines with J gene TRBJ1-2, with D hard to call. Germline V gives CDR1 SGHNT, CDR2 YYREEE (reference sequence). CDR3 length: 14 residues. Trimming removed 2 bases from V and 2 bases from J, with 10 bases in between. The CDR3 sequence: CASSFSQMNYGYTF. In DNA form, the CDR3 reads TGTGCCAGCAGCTTTTCACAGATGAACTATGGCTACACCTTC.

The chain employs TRBV5-4 and TRBJ2-1; 8 bases line up with TRBD2. Germline V CDR1 and CDR2: SGHNT, YYREEE (reference sequence). The CDR3 consists of 17 residues. J lost 4 bases, V lost 0 bases, and 9 bases had no gene match. The CDR3 bases are TGTGCCAGCAGCTTGGGTGCGGGGGGAAGACATTACAATGAGCAGTTCTTC. Protein product: CASSLGAGGRHYNEQFF.

This rearrangement joins TRBV7-2 to TRBJ1-1; D remains ambiguous. CDR3 length: 13 residues. Per the germline V gene, CDR1 is SGHTA and CDR2 is FQGNSA. V was pared by 6 bases and J by 0 bases, with 8 bases between. The CDR3 DNA reads as TGTGCCAGCAGTTCCACACTGAACACTGAAGCTTTCTTT. Amino acids: CASSSTLNTEAFF.

The CDR3 DNA follows: TGTGCCAGCAGTTACCCTCTAGCGGGGGGGGCCGGGGAGCTGTTTTTT. It encodes CASSYPLAGGAGELFF. The chain uses TRBV6-5 and TRBJ2-2, with 12 bases identical to TRBD2. CDR3 length equals 16 residues. Germline V CDR1 and CDR2: MNHEY, SVGAGI. With V trimmed by 2 bases and J by 6 bases, 4 bases remained unmatched.

This rearrangement joins TRBV7-6 to TRBJ2-7; D is possibly TRBD1 (5 bases). Deletions cut 1 base from V and 0 bases from J, with 13 bases between. Germline V gene lookup returns CDR1 SGHVS and CDR2 FNYEAQ. The CDR3 consists of 16 residues. CDR3 residues: CASSLEQVDTSYEQYF. CDR3 coding DNA: TGTGCCAGCAGCTTAGAACAGGTCGACACCTCCTACGAGCAGTACTTC.

V usage is TRBV28 and J usage is TRBJ2-1, with TRBD1 matching over 7 bases. With 6 bases clipped from V and 7 bases from J, the junction kept 12 bases outside the gene matches. Germline V lookup: CDR1 MDHEN, CDR2 SYDVKM. This CDR3 spans 15 amino acids. Written as DNA, the CDR3 is TGTGCCAGCAGCTCGATAGGGGGCGCCCGTAATGAGCAGTTCTTC. This translates into CASSSIGGARNEQFF.